A single sample gave rise to the 19 T cell receptor beta chains below, sequenced in a study of T-cell reconstitution after alpha-beta-depleted transplantation in children. During its preparation, the TCRbeta library received unique molecular identifiers. TCRdb passed the PCR reads through MiXCR, listing each CDR3 protein once. This table has some 350,000 distinct CDR3 sequences, around 15% appearing once. The sample in question was PBMCs, mostly from graft donor cells, obtained 360 days after TCRalphabeta/CD19-depleted stem cell transplant. Receptors originate from a male patient between 2 and 15 years old who had a stem cell transplant for acute lymphoblastic leukemia, so the T cells may come from the graft donor.

The gene calls are TRBV28 and TRBJ2-3; the match to TRBD2 covers 10 bases. The CDR3 length is 19 residues. V lost 2 bases to trimming and J lost 2 bases; unmatched junction nucleotides: 13. Looked up from germline, CDR1 is MDHEN and CDR2 is SYDVKM. This chain's CDR3 is CASSLNIPRAGGDTDTQYF. CDR3 nucleotides: TGTGCCAGCAGTTTAAACATCCCTCGAGCGGGAGGGGACACAGATACGCAGTATTTT.

The rearrangement links TRBV4-3 to TRBJ2-1, with TRBD2 identical over 7 bases. J lost 6 bases, V lost 0 bases, and 5 bases had no gene match. This CDR3 contains 15 residues. Germline V lookup: CDR1 LGHNA, CDR2 YSLEER. CDR3 amino acids: CASSQDTGGGNEQFF. The CDR3 DNA follows: TGCGCCAGCAGCCAAGACACGGGGGGAGGCAATGAGCAGTTCTTC.

V usage is TRBV7-2 and J usage is TRBJ2-7; TRBD1 matches 7 bases. V lost 5 bases to trimming and J lost 2 bases; unmatched junction nucleotides: 9. The CDR3 runs to 15 residues. Germline-derived CDR1 and CDR2 are SGHTA and FQGNSA. The CDR3 nucleotides read TGTGCCAGCAGCGTACAGGGGCCGAGCACCTACGAGCAGTACTTC. It encodes CASSVQGPSTYEQYF.

Details on this clonotype: A read error is likely, as this CDR3 ends without the conserved phenylalanine or tryptophan. The J gene is TRBJ2-1, the V gene TRBV5-4, with D possibly TRBD2 on 5 matching bases. The CDR3 runs 19 residues. Trimming shortened V by 3 bases and J by 0 bases, and 22 bases separated the two germline ends. The V gene's germline CDR1 is SGHNT and CDR2 YYREEE (reference sequence). Here the CDR3 DNA reads TGTGCCAGCAGCTATCACTCGGGATCCTCCTATAGCTCCTACAATGAGCAGTTCTAC. Translation gives CASSYHSGSSYSSYNEQFY.

V gene TRBV11-1 combines with J gene TRBJ2-6; maybe TRBD1 (5 bases). Germline CDR1 reads SGHAT; CDR2 reads FQDESV (reference sequence). The CDR3 consists of 18 residues. Deletions cut 8 bases from V and 0 bases from J, with 20 bases between. As DNA, the CDR3 is TGTGCCAGCGTAAGAGATAGACAGAGAAGCTCTGGGGCCAACGTCCTGACTTTC. Translating gives CASVRDRQRSSGANVLTF.

The J gene is TRBJ2-5, the V gene TRBV4-2, with 9 bases lining up with TRBD2. Germline values: CDR1 LGHNA, CDR2 YNFKEQ. CDR3 size: 16 residues. V was clipped by 1 base and J by 1 base; unmatched bases: 4. The CDR3 DNA reads TGTGCCAGCAGCCAAGGGGGGGGACTAGCCCAAGAGACCCAGTACTTC. Translated, it gives CASSQGGGLAQETQYF.

Only a few counts were recorded for this clonotype. The genes are TRBV29-1 and TRBJ2-7; D gene ambiguous. The CDR3 runs to 14 residues. The V end lost 0 bases, the J end lost 2 bases, and 11 bases lay between the germline ends. Germline V gene data show CDR1 as SQVTM and CDR2 as ANQGSEA. The CDR3 here is CSVEDGGFPYEQYF. The CDR3 DNA follows: TGCAGCGTTGAAGATGGTGGGTTTCCCTACGAGCAGTACTTC.

This sequence joins TRBV12-3 or TRBV12-4 and TRBJ2-7; 8 positions agree with TRBD1. This CDR3 region has 15 residues. V shed 6 bases, J shed 4 bases, and the junction held 11 bases outside the gene matches. CDR3 bases: TGTGCCAGCAGCCCCGGACAGGGCCGAAGGTACGAGCAGTACTTC. The encoded protein is CASSPGQGRRYEQYF.

This clonotype showed up just a few times. The J gene is TRBJ2-7, the V gene TRBV5-1; a weak D match, TRBD2 (5 bases). V was cut by 0 bases and J by 5 bases, with 9 bases left in between. Germline-derived CDR1 and CDR2 are SGHRS and YFSETQ. CDR3 size: 13 residues. CDR3: CASSLERADEQYF. The CDR3 nucleotides read TGCGCCAGCAGCTTGGAGAGGGCCGACGAGCAGTACTTC.

This clonotype was seen a few times. This chain connects TRBV6-6 to TRBJ1-1; D gene uncertain. The CDR3 has 13 amino acids. Trimming removed 6 bases from V and 3 bases from J, with 11 bases in between. Germline loops: CDR1 MNHNY, CDR2 SVGAGI (reference sequence). CDR3 DNA sequence: TGTGCCAGCAGCCCTCCGAAGGACACTGAAGCTTTCTTT. Amino acids: CASSPPKDTEAFF.

Only a few counts were recorded for this clonotype. The CDR3 region is CSARAPPLAGETQYF. In DNA form, the CDR3 reads TGCAGTGCTAGAGCCCCCCCGCTAGCGGGAGAGACCCAGTACTTC. J is TRBJ2-5 and V is TRBV20-1; 8 bases are shared with TRBD2. J was trimmed by 4 bases and V by 1 base; bases with no gene match: 8. Germline values: CDR1 DFQATT, CDR2 SNEGSKA (reference sequence). The CDR3 length is 15 residues.

The rearrangement uses TRBV2 and TRBJ1-1; perhaps TRBD1 as D (5 bases). The CDR3 runs 15 residues. From germline, CDR1 is SNHLY and CDR2 FYNNEI. The V gene lost 6 bases and the J gene lost 5 bases, with 19 bases spanning the gap. CDR3 DNA: TGTGCCAGCAGCCTTCAGGGTTTGCCCACTACTGAAGCTTTCTTT. Translated: CASSLQGLPTTEAFF. Full variable domain (remainder filled in from reference TRBV2 and TRBJ1-1): EPEVTQTPSHQVTQMGQEVILRCVPISNHLYFYWYRQILGQKVEFLVSFYNNEISEKSEIFDDQFSVERPDGSNFTLKIRSTKLEDSAMYFCASSLQGLPTTEAFFGQGTRLTVV.

This clonotype appeared many times. The CDR3 sequence is CASSPTGTSGNNEQFF. The CDR3 DNA follows: TGCGCCAGCAGCCCGACCGGGACTAGCGGTAACAATGAGCAGTTCTTC. The gene calls are TRBV4-1 and TRBJ2-1, with 11 positions matching TRBD2. The germline CDR1 and CDR2 sequences are MGHRA and YSYEKL. Germline trimming cut 4 bases from V and 5 bases from J; bases unmatched to any gene: 7. The CDR3 is 16 amino acids.

There are a few counts of this clonotype. The CDR3 is CASSPTGSDPARYGYTF. CDR3 sequence (DNA): TGCGCCAGCAGCCCGACAGGGTCCGACCCTGCTAGGTATGGCTACACCTTC. V and J are TRBV5-1 and TRBJ1-2; 7 nucleotides agree with TRBD1. Trimming took 4 bases from V and 5 from J; bases not matched to a gene: 17. CDR3 length: 17 residues. Germline CDR1 and CDR2: SGHRS and YFSETQ.

This chain connects TRBV28 to TRBJ2-7, with a tentative D call TRBD1 (6 bases). V lost 7 bases, J lost 9 bases, and 19 bases lay in between. The CDR3 contains 13 residues. From germline, CDR1 is MDHEN and CDR2 SYDVKM. Here the CDR3 DNA reads TGTGCCAGCACCCTCCCCCAGGGGCGCGGGCAGTACTTC. It yields the protein CASTLPQGRGQYF.

This clonotype came up many times. The chain's CDR3 is CASSFRRESNEQFF. CDR3 in DNA: TGTGCCAGCAGTTTTAGGCGGGAGTCGAATGAGCAGTTCTTC. The V call is TRBV12-3 or TRBV12-4, the J call TRBJ2-1; 7 bases agree with TRBD2. CDR3 size: 14 residues. Trimming at V came to 3 bases and at J to 7 bases, leaving 6 bases not matched to a gene.

The rearrangement joins TRBV4-3 to TRBJ2-7; 7 nucleotides align to TRBD1. Germline V CDR1 and CDR2: LGHNA, YSLEER. The CDR3 is made up of 14 amino acids. V was clipped by 1 base and J by 7 bases; unmatched bases: 7. CDR3 amino acids: CASSQGQGAWEQYF. CDR3 DNA sequence: TGCGCCAGCAGCCAAGGACAGGGTGCTTGGGAGCAGTACTTC.

The CDR3 is CASSQHGQAYNEQFF. The CDR3 DNA reads as TGCGCCAGCAGCCAACACGGACAGGCCTACAATGAGCAGTTCTTC. This chain links TRBV4-1 with TRBJ2-1; 7 nucleotides agree with TRBD1. The germline CDR1 and CDR2 sequences are MGHRA and YSYEKL. The CDR3 contains 15 residues. The trim removed 2 bases at V and 2 bases at J, leaving 3 bases unmatched.

This chain connects TRBV10-3 to TRBJ2-1; 7 bases line up with TRBD2. The CDR3 consists of 17 residues. Germline V lookup: CDR1 ENHRY, CDR2 SYGVKD. Trimming took 4 bases from V and 2 from J; bases not matched to a gene: 11. The CDR3 nucleotides are TGTGCCATCAGTGGGGCTGTGATCGGGGGGACCTACAATGAGCAGTTCTTC. Amino acid sequence: CAISGAVIGGTYNEQFF.